This TCR beta chain stems from a study of blood T cell repertoires in COVID-19. Study details: Donors in the United States, Italy and Spain gave samples during acute or convalescent COVID-19. Nucleic acid was either cDNA or gDNA, and it came from T cells, B-cell-depleted T cells, or PBMCs.

Germline values: CDR1 SEHNR, CDR2 FQNEAQ (reference sequence). The CDR3 loop spans 17 amino acids. Deletions cut 5 bases from V and 4 bases from J, with 20 bases between. As processed by the authors: How many nucleated cells were present was estimated from reference gene primer amplification. Measured with immunoSEQ multiplex PCR; TCRdb has only the in-frame clones, and not every one. D and trimming come from the DNA, and the V and J calls and clone size come from that table. Of 61,000 or so clones in the sample, around 85% were seen once. The source material was peripheral blood. The TCR sequence derives from a woman aged 70-85 years with acute or convalescent COVID-19. The chain is built from TRBV7-9 and TRBJ2-2; D gene unclear. The CDR3: CASSPESPLPGTGELFF. CDR3 sequence (DNA): TGTGCCAGCAGCCCCGAATCCCCCCTACCGGGCACCGGGGAGCTGTTTTTT. The entire variable domain, with the rest obtained from reference TRBV7-9 and TRBJ2-2, is as follows: DTGVSQNPRHKITKRGQNVTFRCDPISEHNRLYWYRQTLGQGPEFLTYFQNEAQLEKSRLLSDRFSAERPKGSFSTLEIQRTEQGDSAMYLCASSPESPLPGTGELFFGEGSRLTVL.